The rows below give T cell receptor beta chains drawn from one sample of a study of regulatory T cells in long-lasting Graves disease. TCRdb redid the calling of the multiplex PCR reads with MiXCR, one entry per CDR3 protein. The sample shows 500,000 or so distinct CDR3 sequences, around 15% of them seen only once. The same specimen was also included in a second study, on T cells in Graves' hyperthyroidism and ophthalmopathy.

The sequences come from peripheral blood mononuclear cells (PBMCs), collected at new diagnosis, from a patient treated with antithyroid drugs. The receptors derive from a middle-aged man with Graves disease. The CDR3 runs from the conserved cysteine through the conserved F or W. Each record gives: J gene, V gene, clone size, D gene, CDR3 protein, CDR3 DNA. A D gene is named only where the DNA matches it firmly. Where a row states a size, it is once, few, many or the class of an expanded clone; other rows omit it.

J gene: TRBJ1-5
V gene: TRBV28
clone size: many
D gene: TRBD1
CDR3 protein: CASSLSPAGGSFNQPQHF
CDR3 DNA: TGTGCCAGCAGTTTATCCCCCGCAGGGGGCTCCTTCAATCAGCCCCAGCATTTT

J gene: TRBJ1-2
V gene: TRBV7-2
clone size: -
D gene: -
CDR3 protein: CASSLLSGDYGYTF
CDR3 DNA: TGTGCCAGCAGCTTACTCTCGGGTGACTATGGCTACACCTTC

J gene: TRBJ2-7
V gene: TRBV5-4
clone size: few
D gene: -
CDR3 protein: CASSSKKSYEQYF
CDR3 DNA: TGTGCCAGCAGCTCAAAAAAATCCTACGAGCAGTACTTC

J gene: TRBJ2-7
V gene: TRBV6-1
clone size: many
D gene: -
CDR3 protein: CASTMQGLYEQYF
CDR3 DNA: TGTGCCAGCACTATGCAGGGGCTCTACGAGCAGTACTTC

J gene: TRBJ2-7
V gene: TRBV28
clone size: many
D gene: -
CDR3 protein: CASSSPSVEQYF
CDR3 DNA: TGTGCCAGCAGTTCCCCTTCTGTGGAGCAGTACTTC

J gene: TRBJ2-4
V gene: TRBV19
clone size: -
D gene: -
CDR3 protein: CASSVLGLAKNIQYF
CDR3 DNA: TGTGCCAGTAGCGTTCTAGGATTAGCCAAAAACATTCAGTACTTC

J gene: TRBJ2-1
V gene: TRBV28
clone size: many
D gene: TRBD1
CDR3 protein: CASSEGAYIYEQFF
CDR3 DNA: TGTGCCAGCAGTGAGGGGGCCTACATATATGAGCAGTTCTTC

J gene: TRBJ1-3
V gene: TRBV3-1
clone size: few
D gene: TRBD1
CDR3 protein: CASSQDVLEAGGGNTIYF
CDR3 DNA: TGTGCCAGCAGCCAAGATGTCCTTGAAGCAGGGGGCGGCAACACCATATATTTT

J gene: TRBJ2-3
V gene: TRBV28
clone size: many
D gene: TRBD1
CDR3 protein: CASSFLARGTDTQYF
CDR3 DNA: TGTGCCAGCAGTTTTCTTGCCAGGGGGACAGATACGCAGTATTTT

J gene: TRBJ2-2
V gene: TRBV2
clone size: many
D gene: -
CDR3 protein: CASRDFGTGELFF
CDR3 DNA: TGTGCCAGCCGGGACTTTGGCACCGGGGAGCTGTTTTTT

J gene: TRBJ2-7
V gene: TRBV29-1
clone size: few
D gene: -
CDR3 protein: CSVETGPYEQYF
CDR3 DNA: TGCAGCGTCGAGACAGGTCCCTACGAGCAGTACTTC

J gene: TRBJ1-5
V gene: TRBV7-8
clone size: -
D gene: TRBD1
CDR3 protein: CASSLVVDRRFQPQHF
CDR3 DNA: TGTGCCAGCAGCTTAGTGGTGGACAGGCGTTTTCAGCCCCAGCATTTT

J gene: TRBJ2-7
V gene: TRBV6-1
clone size: many
D gene: -
CDR3 protein: CASRLLSYSYEQYF
CDR3 DNA: TGTGCCAGCAGGCTCCTCAGCTACTCTTACGAGCAGTACTTC

J gene: TRBJ1-1
V gene: TRBV11-1
clone size: many
D gene: -
CDR3 protein: CASSFDWENTEAFF
CDR3 DNA: TGTGCCAGCAGTTTTGATTGGGAGAACACTGAAGCTTTCTTT

J gene: TRBJ2-4
V gene: TRBV5-1
clone size: few
D gene: -
CDR3 protein: CASSPYAGAHADIQYF
CDR3 DNA: TGCGCCAGCAGCCCCTATGCGGGGGCTCATGCGGACATTCAGTACTTC

J gene: TRBJ2-7
V gene: TRBV20-1
clone size: many
D gene: TRBD1
CDR3 protein: CSARDLNYRGSSYEQYF
CDR3 DNA: TGCAGTGCTAGAGATCTGAATTACAGGGGAAGCTCCTACGAGCAGTACTTC

J gene: TRBJ1-2
V gene: TRBV5-1
clone size: -
D gene: -
CDR3 protein: CASSPGETGYGYTF
CDR3 DNA: TGCGCCAGCAGCCCAGGGGAAACTGGATATGGCTACACCTTC

J gene: TRBJ1-1
V gene: TRBV6-2/TRBV6-3
clone size: -
D gene: TRBD1
CDR3 protein: CASSSGTGGEAFF
CDR3 DNA: TGTGCCAGCAGCTCCGGGACAGGGGGCGAAGCTTTCTTT

J gene: TRBJ2-4
V gene: TRBV5-8
clone size: -
D gene: -
CDR3 protein: CASREAKLAKNIQYF
CDR3 DNA: TGTGCCAGCAGAGAGGCCAAGTTAGCCAAAAACATTCAGTACTTC

J gene: TRBJ2-2
V gene: TRBV5-1
clone size: many
D gene: TRBD1
CDR3 protein: CASSLGQGNTGELFF
CDR3 DNA: TGTGCCAGCAGCTTAGGACAGGGGAACACCGGGGAGCTGTTTTTT

J gene: TRBJ2-3
V gene: TRBV24-1
clone size: -
D gene: -
CDR3 protein: CATQGRVADTQYF
CDR3 DNA: TGTGCCACCCAAGGGCGGGTGGCAGATACGCAGTATTTT

J gene: TRBJ2-7
V gene: TRBV3-1
clone size: many
D gene: -
CDR3 protein: CASSQTGSYEQYF
CDR3 DNA: TGTGCCAGCAGCCAGACCGGCTCCTACGAGCAGTACTTC

J gene: TRBJ1-3
V gene: TRBV3-1
clone size: -
D gene: TRBD1
CDR3 protein: CGSSRGTDSGNTIYF
CDR3 DNA: TGTGGCAGCAGCCGTGGGACAGACTCTGGAAACACCATATATTTT

J gene: TRBJ2-5
V gene: TRBV7-8
clone size: many
D gene: -
CDR3 protein: CASSWDLTRGDQETQYF
CDR3 DNA: TGTGCCAGCAGCTGGGACTTGACAAGGGGAGACCAAGAGACCCAGTACTTC

J gene: TRBJ2-1
V gene: TRBV5-1
clone size: few
D gene: TRBD2
CDR3 protein: CASSWREPGLATNEQFF
CDR3 DNA: TGCGCCAGCAGCTGGCGGGAGCCGGGACTAGCGACGAATGAGCAGTTCTTC

J gene: TRBJ1-3
V gene: TRBV18
clone size: many
D gene: -
CDR3 protein: CASSPPESAGNTIYF
CDR3 DNA: TGTGCCAGCTCACCACCGGAATCGGCAGGAAACACCATATATTTT

J gene: TRBJ1-5
V gene: TRBV19
clone size: -
D gene: TRBD1
CDR3 protein: CASWDRVTQPQHF
CDR3 DNA: TGTGCCAGTTGGGACAGGGTCACTCAGCCCCAGCATTTT

J gene: TRBJ2-7
V gene: TRBV20-1
clone size: few
D gene: TRBD2
CDR3 protein: CSARKLAGSYEQYF
CDR3 DNA: TGCAGTGCGAGGAAACTAGCGGGCTCCTACGAGCAGTACTTC

J gene: TRBJ2-2
V gene: TRBV6-5
clone size: many
D gene: -
CDR3 protein: CASSYYGSGELFF
CDR3 DNA: TGTGCCAGCAGTTACTATGGGTCCGGGGAGCTGTTTTTT

J gene: TRBJ2-1
V gene: TRBV5-1
clone size: -
D gene: -
CDR3 protein: CASSRPGLDEQFF
CDR3 DNA: TGCGCCAGCAGCCGCCCGGGACTCGATGAGCAGTTCTTC

J gene: TRBJ2-7
V gene: TRBV12-3/TRBV12-4
clone size: many
D gene: -
CDR3 protein: CASTPAAGFRGQYF
CDR3 DNA: TGTGCCAGCACCCCGGCAGCGGGATTCAGGGGGCAGTACTTC

J gene: TRBJ2-1
V gene: TRBV12-3/TRBV12-4
clone size: many
D gene: TRBD2
CDR3 protein: CASSIAGGSNEQFF
CDR3 DNA: TGTGCCAGCAGCATAGCGGGAGGTTCGAATGAGCAGTTCTTC

J gene: TRBJ2-3
V gene: TRBV2
clone size: many
D gene: -
CDR3 protein: CASRDSNTDTQYF
CDR3 DNA: TGTGCCAGCAGAGACAGTAACACAGATACGCAGTATTTT

J gene: TRBJ1-2
V gene: TRBV5-6
clone size: few
D gene: -
CDR3 protein: CASKSENYGYTF
CDR3 DNA: TGTGCCAGCAAATCCGAGAACTATGGCTACACCTTC

J gene: TRBJ2-4
V gene: TRBV6-1
clone size: few
D gene: TRBD2
CDR3 protein: CASSEAGLAVAKNIQYF
CDR3 DNA: TGTGCCAGCAGTGAAGCCGGACTAGCGGTAGCCAAAAACATTCAGTACTTC

J gene: TRBJ2-7
V gene: TRBV30
clone size: many
D gene: -
CDR3 protein: CAWSGAADEQYF
CDR3 DNA: TGTGCCTGGAGTGGGGCGGCAGACGAGCAGTACTTC

J gene: TRBJ2-5
V gene: TRBV2
clone size: -
D gene: -
CDR3 protein: CASSDLALGTQYF
CDR3 DNA: TGTGCCAGCAGTGATTTGGCTCTTGGGACCCAGTACTTC

J gene: TRBJ2-5
V gene: TRBV10-2
clone size: few
D gene: TRBD1
CDR3 protein: CASSELWTGAPETQYF
CDR3 DNA: TGCGCCAGCAGTGAGCTTTGGACAGGGGCCCCGGAGACCCAGTACTTC

J gene: TRBJ2-3
V gene: TRBV19
clone size: -
D gene: -
CDR3 protein: CASSRQIVDTQYF
CDR3 DNA: TGTGCCAGTAGTCGACAGATTGTAGATACGCAGTATTTT

J gene: TRBJ1-1
V gene: TRBV6-2/TRBV6-3
clone size: few
D gene: -
CDR3 protein: CASIAGGQWNTEAFF
CDR3 DNA: TGTGCCAGCATAGCGGGAGGGCAGTGGAACACTGAAGCTTTCTTT

J gene: TRBJ2-7
V gene: TRBV3-1
clone size: many
D gene: -
CDR3 protein: CASSQQGINYEQYF
CDR3 DNA: TGTGCCAGCAGCCAGCAGGGGATCAACTACGAGCAGTACTTC

J gene: TRBJ2-1
V gene: TRBV11-3
clone size: many
D gene: -
CDR3 protein: CASTSLGERIYNEQFF
CDR3 DNA: TGTGCCAGCACCTCCCTGGGGGAGCGCATCTACAATGAGCAGTTCTTC

J gene: TRBJ2-1
V gene: TRBV5-6
clone size: many
D gene: -
CDR3 protein: CASSLPDEQFF
CDR3 DNA: TGTGCCAGCAGCCTCCCAGATGAGCAGTTCTTC